This TCR beta chain was sequenced in a study of PD-L1 blockade in urothelial cancer. Here immunoSEQ multiplex PCR was the method, and the copy in TCRdb shows in-frame clones only, minus some. The sample yields more than 90,000 clones, more than 85% seen once. Specified time point: peripheral blood 6 weeks after treatment start. V shed 5 bases and J 3 bases; nucleotides not matched to a gene: 5. CDR1 is MGHDK and CDR2 is SYGVNS in the germline V gene. The CDR3 length is 14 residues. The chain links TRBV25-1 to TRBJ2-5; 8 nucleotides agree with TRBD2. The sequenced sample was PBMCs, obtained around atezolizumab (anti-PD-L1) treatment. The TCR sequence derives from a man in his fifties or sixties with urothelial cancer. For the CDR3, the DNA is TGTGCCAGCAGTTATGGGACTAGGGAAGAGACCCAGTACTTC. Amino acids: CASSYGTREETQYF.